This section outlines one TCR beta chain sequence together with its context. Germline lookup yields CDR1 SGHAT and CDR2 FQDESV (reference sequence). The CDR3 length is 14 residues. The V segment lost 5 bases and the J segment 9 bases; nucleotides outside the gene matches: 5. The template was genomic DNA from peripheral blood, not RNA. This record belongs to a study of T cell repertoires in aging, cancer and after chemotherapy. Study as a whole: Patients with glioblastoma brain tumors were sampled before and after temozolomide-based therapy.

Multiplex touch-down PCR with TRB-A/B primers amplified rearranged V-D-J TRB sequences. MiXCR was run by TCRdb on the multiplex PCR reads, yielding one entry per CDR3 protein. The profile covers 2,000 to 2,500 distinct CDR3 sequences, with about 25% appearing a single time and roughly 19% taken by the ten largest. The chain uses TRBV11-1 and TRBJ2-2; 11 nucleotides line up with TRBD2. The source is a human donor with a solid tumor. Sequencing was carried out using blood. In nucleotides, the CDR3 is TGTGCCAGCAGCCCAAGACTAGCGGGAAGGGAGCTGTTTTTT. Translated: CASSPRLAGRELFF.